This T cell receptor beta chain was sequenced in a study of spatial heterogeneity in lung cancer. Overall study: Patients with untreated early-stage non-small cell lung cancer, numbering more than 55, were the donors. General study findings and limits: Tumor TCRs that were ubiquitous and expanded showed up in blood more at resection than follow-up.

The CDR3 totals 13 residues. Germline-derived CDR1 and CDR2 are SQVTM and ANQGSEA. Deletions cut 6 bases from V and 5 bases from J, with 16 bases between. Stated time point: blood at routine non-recurrence follow-up after resection. Extraction of whole RNA from tumor, nontumor lung or frozen PBMC preceded unsorted sequencing. On this clonotype: Antigen specificity is unknown.

TCR cDNA molecules each carried a unique molecular identifier. TCRdb re-called the 5' RACE reads with MiXCR, one entry per CDR3 protein. The sample contains around 98,000 distinct CDR3 sequences, roughly 19% of which appear only once. The input for sequencing was PBMCs, taken at follow-up. This receptor was identified in a male donor with early-stage non-small cell lung cancer. The rearrangement links TRBV29-1 to TRBJ2-5; D perhaps matches TRBD2 (6 bases). The CDR3 loop reads CSVVADTRETQYF. The CDR3 coding sequence is TGCAGCGTGGTAGCGGATACCCGGGAGACCCAGTACTTC. Filled out from reference TRBV29-1 and TRBJ2-5, the complete variable domain reads SAVISQKPSRDICQRGTSLTIQCQVDSQVTMMFWYRQQPGQSLTLIATANQGSEATYESGFVIDKFPISRPNLTFSTLTVSNMSPEDSSIYLCSVVADTRETQYFGPGTRLLVL.